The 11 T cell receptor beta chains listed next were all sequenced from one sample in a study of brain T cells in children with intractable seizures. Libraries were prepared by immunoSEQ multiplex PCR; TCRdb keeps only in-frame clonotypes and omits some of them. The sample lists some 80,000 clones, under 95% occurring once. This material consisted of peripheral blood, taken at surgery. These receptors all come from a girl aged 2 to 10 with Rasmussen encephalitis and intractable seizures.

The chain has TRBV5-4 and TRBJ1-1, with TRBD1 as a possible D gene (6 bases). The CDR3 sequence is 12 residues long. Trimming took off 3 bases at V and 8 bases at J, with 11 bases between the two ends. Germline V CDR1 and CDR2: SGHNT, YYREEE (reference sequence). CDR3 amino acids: CASSWGGGEAFF. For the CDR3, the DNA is TGTGCCAGCAGCTGGGGGGGCGGCGAAGCTTTCTTT.

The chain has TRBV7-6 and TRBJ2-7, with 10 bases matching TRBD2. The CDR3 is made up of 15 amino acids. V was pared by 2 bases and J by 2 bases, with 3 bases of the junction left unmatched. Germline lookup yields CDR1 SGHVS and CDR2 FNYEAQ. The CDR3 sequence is CASSLLAGATYEQYF. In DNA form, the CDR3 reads TGTGCCAGCAGCTTACTAGCGGGGGCAACCTACGAGCAGTACTTC.

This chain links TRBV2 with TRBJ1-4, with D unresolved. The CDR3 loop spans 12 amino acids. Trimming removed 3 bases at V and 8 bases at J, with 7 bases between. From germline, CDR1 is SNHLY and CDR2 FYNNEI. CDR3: CASSEWSEKLFF. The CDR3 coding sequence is TGTGCCAGCAGTGAGTGGAGCGAAAAACTGTTTTTT.

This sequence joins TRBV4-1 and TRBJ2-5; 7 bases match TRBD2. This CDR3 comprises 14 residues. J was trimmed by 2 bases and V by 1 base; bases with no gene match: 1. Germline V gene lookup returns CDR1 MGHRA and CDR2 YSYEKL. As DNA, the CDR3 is TGCGCCAGCAGCCAAGCTAGCGGACAAGAGACCCAGTACTTC. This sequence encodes CASSQASGQETQYF.

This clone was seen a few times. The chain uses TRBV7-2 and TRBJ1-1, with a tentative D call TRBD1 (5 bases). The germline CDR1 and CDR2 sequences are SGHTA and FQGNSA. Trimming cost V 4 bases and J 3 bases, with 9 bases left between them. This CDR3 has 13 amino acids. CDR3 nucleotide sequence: TGTGCCAGCAGCTCAACAGGTTACACTGAAGCTTTCTTT. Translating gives CASSSTGYTEAFF.

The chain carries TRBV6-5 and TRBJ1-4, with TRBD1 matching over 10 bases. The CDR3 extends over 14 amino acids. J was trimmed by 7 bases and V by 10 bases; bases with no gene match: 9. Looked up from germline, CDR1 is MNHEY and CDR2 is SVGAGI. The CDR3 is CATRQGARGEKLFF. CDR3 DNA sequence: TGTGCCACCAGACAGGGGGCGCGGGGTGAAAAACTGTTTTTT.

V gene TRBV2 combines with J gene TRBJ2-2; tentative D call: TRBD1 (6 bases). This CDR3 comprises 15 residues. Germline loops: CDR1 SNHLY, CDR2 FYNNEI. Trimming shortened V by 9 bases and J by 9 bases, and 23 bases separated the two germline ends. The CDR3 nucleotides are TGTGCCAGTCATATCCCGGAACAGGGACGTTGGGAGCTGTTTTTT. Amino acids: CASHIPEQGRWELFF.

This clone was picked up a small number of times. The CDR3 DNA follows: TGTGCCAGCAGAAGACAGGAAGGCACTGAAGCTTTCTTT. Translating it yields CASRRQEGTEAFF. The rearrangement links TRBV6-5 to TRBJ1-1; weak D call: TRBD1 (6 bases). Germline V gene sequence: CDR1 MNHEY, CDR2 SVGAGI. The ends were cut back, 6 bases at V and 4 bases at J, with 12 bases in the middle. The CDR3 sequence is 13 residues long.

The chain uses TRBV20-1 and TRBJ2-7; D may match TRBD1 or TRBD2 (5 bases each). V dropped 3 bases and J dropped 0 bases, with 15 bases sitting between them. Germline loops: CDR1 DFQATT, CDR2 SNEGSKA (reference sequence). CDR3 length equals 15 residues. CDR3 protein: CSASGAGISSYEQYF. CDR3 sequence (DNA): TGCAGTGCTAGTGGGGCGGGCATAAGCTCCTACGAGCAGTACTTC.

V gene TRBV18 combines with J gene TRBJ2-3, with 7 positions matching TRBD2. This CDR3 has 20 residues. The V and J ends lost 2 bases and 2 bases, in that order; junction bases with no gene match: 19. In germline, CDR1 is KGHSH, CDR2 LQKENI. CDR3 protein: CASSPRVRDYPNSHTDTQYF. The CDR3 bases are TGTGCCAGCTCACCAAGAGTTAGGGACTACCCGAACTCACACACAGATACGCAGTATTTT.

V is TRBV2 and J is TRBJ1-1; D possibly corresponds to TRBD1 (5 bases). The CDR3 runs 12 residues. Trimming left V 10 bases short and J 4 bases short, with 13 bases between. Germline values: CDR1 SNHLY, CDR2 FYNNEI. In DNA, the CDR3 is TGTGCCACCGGGACGGGAACCACTGAAGCTTTCTTT. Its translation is CATGTGTTEAFF.